A single sample is the source of the 14 T cell receptor beta chains below, sequenced in a study of T cell responses to AZD1222 COVID-19 vaccine. TCRdb's copy holds only in-frame clones and misses some; the assay was immunoSEQ multiplex PCR. The sample contains some 120,000 clones, less than 95% of which appear only once. Sequenced material: peripheral blood, taken on day 0 of AZD1222 vaccination. All receptors derive from an adult in good health.

On this clone: The junction departs from the called germline gene at one end, perhaps through a read error. The chain employs TRBV28 and TRBJ2-3; D might be TRBD1 (6 bases). Germline CDR1 and CDR2: MDHEN and SYDVKM. The CDR3 totals 11 residues. Here the CDR3 DNA reads TGTGCCAGCAGTTCGACAGGTTTTGGGGATTTT. Its protein product is CASSSTGFGDF.

This chain joins TRBV19 and TRBJ2-1, with no clear D. CDR1 LNHDA and CDR2 SQIVND come from the germline V gene (reference sequence). This CDR3 comprises 11 residues. Trimming left V 3 bases short and J 8 bases short, with 5 bases between. CDR3 region: CASSIRDEQFF. The CDR3 coding sequence is TGTGCCAGTAGTATTCGGGATGAGCAGTTCTTC.

This clone was seen a handful of times. The V call is TRBV27, the J call TRBJ2-7; possibly TRBD1 or TRBD2 for D (5 bases each). Germline V gives CDR1 MNHEY, CDR2 SMNVEV (reference sequence). This CDR3 is built from 13 residues. The ends were cut back, 6 bases at V and 7 bases at J, with 16 bases in the middle. CDR3 nucleotide sequence: TGTGCCAGCAGGATTGGACAAACGGGAGAGCAGTACTTC. Protein sequence: CASRIGQTGEQYF.

The chain combines TRBV28 with TRBJ1-6; D is unresolved. The CDR3 totals 15 residues. Germline lookup yields CDR1 MDHEN and CDR2 SYDVKM. The V and J ends lost 3 bases and 4 bases respectively, with 10 bases between them. CDR3 protein: CASSFGTRYNSPLHF. CDR3 nucleotides: TGTGCCAGCAGTTTCGGCACCCGATATAATTCACCCCTCCACTTT. Full variable domain (remainder filled in from reference TRBV28 and TRBJ1-6): DVKVTQSSRYLVKRTGEKVFLECVQDMDHENMFWYRQDPGLGLRLIYFSYDVKMKEKGDIPEGYSVSREKKERFSLILESASTNQTSMYLCASSFGTRYNSPLHFGNGTRLTVT.

The rearrangement joins TRBV6-6 to TRBJ1-6; 7 positions match TRBD1. Germline V CDR1 and CDR2: MNHNY, SVGAGI (reference sequence). The CDR3 has 17 residues. With 5 bases clipped from V and 10 bases from J, the junction kept 17 bases outside the gene matches. For the CDR3, the DNA is TGTGCCAGCAGTCCCCTCGATACCGGGACAGTCGGCTCACCCCTCCACTTT. This encodes CASSPLDTGTVGSPLHF.

This clone was detected only once. V is TRBV30 and J is TRBJ1-6; the D is unclear. Germline V gives CDR1 GTSNPN, CDR2 SVGIG (reference sequence). Trimming removed 3 bases at V and 8 bases at J, with 17 bases between. CDR3 length: 15 amino acids. DNA for the CDR3: TGTGCCTGGAGGGTGTCTCTCGTAAGGGATTCACCCCTCCACTTT. Amino acids: CAWRVSLVRDSPLHF.

The chain links TRBV9 to TRBJ2-7; D remains unclear. CDR3 size: 17 residues. Germline values: CDR1 SGDLS, CDR2 YYNGEE. V was pared by 3 bases and J by 0 bases, with 19 bases between. CDR3 protein: CASSENPTERSSYEQYF. For the CDR3, the DNA is TGTGCCAGCAGCGAAAACCCCACGGAGCGAAGCTCCTACGAGCAGTACTTC. Full variable domain (missing parts from reference TRBV9 and TRBJ2-7): DSGVTQTPKHLITATGQRVTLRCSPRSGDLSVYWYQQSLDQGLQFLIQYYNGEERAKGNILERFSAQQFPDLHSELNLSSLELGDSALYFCASSENPTERSSYEQYFGPGTRLTVT.

The chain couples TRBV7-9 to TRBJ2-7, with D unclear. With 1 base removed from V and 3 bases from J, the gap between germline ends came to 7 bases. Germline V lookup: CDR1 SEHNR, CDR2 FQNEAQ (reference sequence). The CDR3 totals 13 residues. CDR3 sequence reads: CASSLENVYEQYF. CDR3 coding DNA: TGTGCCAGCAGCTTAGAGAATGTCTACGAGCAGTACTTC.

This chain links TRBV28 with TRBJ1-5; 7 nucleotides agree with TRBD1. The CDR3 spans 15 residues. The V and J ends lost 4 bases and 7 bases, in that order; junction bases with no gene match: 10. Germline V gene data show CDR1 as MDHEN and CDR2 as SYDVKM. This CDR3 is CASSSPGTVKQPQHF. The CDR3 nucleotides are TGTGCCAGCAGTTCACCTGGGACAGTAAAACAGCCCCAGCATTTT.

The V call is TRBV27, the J call TRBJ2-3; possibly TRBD1 or TRBD2 for D (5 bases each). This CDR3 has 15 amino acids. The V end was cut by 5 bases, the J end by 14 bases, with 26 bases between. CDR1 is MNHEY and CDR2 is SMNVEV in the germline V gene (reference sequence). The CDR3 coding sequence is TGTGCCAGCAGTCCTCGGGGCTCCCTTAACCTACGCGGGTATTTT. This gives the protein CASSPRGSLNLRGYF.

The V call is TRBV5-1, the J call TRBJ1-2; D remains ambiguous. This CDR3 is built from 14 residues. CDR1 is SGHRS and CDR2 is YFSETQ in the germline V gene. Trimming cost V 0 bases and J 2 bases, with 8 bases left between them. The CDR3 region is CASSLEPTNYGYTF. The CDR3 region has the DNA TGCGCCAGCAGCTTGGAACCCACCAACTATGGCTACACCTTC.

The J gene is TRBJ2-7, the V gene TRBV11-2, with 14 bases that match TRBD2. The germline V gene has CDR1 SGHAT and CDR2 FQNNGV. The CDR3 runs to 15 residues. V lost 4 bases and J lost 7; bases outside the gene matches: 6. In nucleotides, the CDR3 is TGTGCCAGCAGCTCGGGACTAGCGGGAGTAGGTGAGCAGTACTTC. Protein product: CASSSGLAGVGEQYF.

The chain couples TRBV6-5 to TRBJ2-7; D ambiguous. CDR1 and CDR2 from the germline V gene are MNHEY and SVGAGI. V lost 2 bases, J lost 6 bases, and 14 bases lay in between. The length of the CDR3 is 14 residues. The CDR3 sequence: CASSYGVGEREQYF. In nucleotides, the CDR3 is TGTGCCAGCAGTTACGGGGTAGGAGAGCGCGAGCAGTACTTC.

V usage is TRBV19 and J usage is TRBJ1-2, with D uncertain. V was pared by 5 bases and J by 4 bases, with 14 bases between. CDR1 is LNHDA, CDR2 SQIVND, per germline (reference sequence). The CDR3 runs 14 residues. In DNA form, the CDR3 reads TGTGCCAGTAGTTTACCAGGTCTCGGCTATGGCTACACCTTC. Translated: CASSLPGLGYGYTF.